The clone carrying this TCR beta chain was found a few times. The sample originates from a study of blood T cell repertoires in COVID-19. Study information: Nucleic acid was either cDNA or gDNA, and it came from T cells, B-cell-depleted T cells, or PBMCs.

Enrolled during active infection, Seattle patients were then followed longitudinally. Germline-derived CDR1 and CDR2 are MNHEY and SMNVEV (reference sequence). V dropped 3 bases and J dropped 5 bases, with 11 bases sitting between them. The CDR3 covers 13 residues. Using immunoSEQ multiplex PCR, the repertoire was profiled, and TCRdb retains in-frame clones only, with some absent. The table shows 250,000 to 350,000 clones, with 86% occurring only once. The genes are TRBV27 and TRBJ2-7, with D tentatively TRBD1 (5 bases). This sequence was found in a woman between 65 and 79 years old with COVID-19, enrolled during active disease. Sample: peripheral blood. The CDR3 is CASSFQGMNEQYF. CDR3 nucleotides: TGTGCCAGCAGTTTCCAGGGTATGAACGAGCAGTACTTC.